A single sample is the source of the 23 T cell receptor beta chains below, sequenced in a study of spatial heterogeneity in lung cancer. General study results and limits: Counts of expanded intratumoral alpha and beta TCRs tracked tumor mutation counts.

TCRdb ran MiXCR on the 5' RACE reads and lists one entry per CDR3 protein. The sample gives a few thousand distinct CDR3 sequences, 10% to 11% of which show up once; approximately 12% is in the top ten. Time point here: sample taken at primary tumor resection. These receptors have no identified antigens. The sample in question was lung tumor tissue, obtained at surgery. These receptors were collected from a male donor with early-stage non-small cell lung cancer.

By share, this clonotype ranks as medium-sized (0.01 to 0.1%). This beta chain was picked up by a library intended for alpha chains and is off target, so its count carries little meaning. The genes are TRBV10-3 and TRBJ2-3; tentative D call: TRBD1 (5 bases). CDR1 and CDR2 (germline): ENHRY, SYGVKD. The CDR3 runs to 14 residues. V was cut by 3 bases and J by 7 bases, with 14 bases left in between. CDR3 loop: CAISDRGARNTQYF. In DNA, the CDR3 is TGTGCCATCAGTGATCGTGGGGCCCGAAATACGCAGTATTTT.

This clonotype is classed as medium-sized. The library was designed around alpha chains, so this beta chain is a stray read whose abundance carries little weight. The CDR3 nucleotides read TGTGCCAGCAGCTTGACAGGGTTTCATCAGCCCCAGCATTTT. Protein: CASSLTGFHQPQHF. The chain combines TRBV7-6 with TRBJ1-5; 7 nucleotides match TRBD1. CDR3 length equals 14 residues. The V and J ends lost 3 bases and 5 bases, in that order; junction bases with no gene match: 4. Germline V CDR1 and CDR2: SGHVS, FNYEAQ.

This clonotype is medium-sized in the sample. Being off target in a library aimed at alpha chains, this beta chain has a size of little meaning. This CDR3 is CAWSVQGNQPQHF. CDR3 in DNA: TGTGCCTGGAGTGTACAGGGAAATCAGCCCCAGCATTTT. The chain couples TRBV30 to TRBJ1-5; possible D gene TRBD1, 6 bases. Germline values: CDR1 GTSNPN, CDR2 SVGIG (reference sequence). The V end was cut by 0 bases, the J end by 4 bases, with 7 bases between. The length of the CDR3 is 13 residues.

This clonotype is medium-sized (0.01 to 0.1%) within its sample. Since the library was made to target alpha chains, this beta chain is a stray read and its abundance is not meaningful. The genes are TRBV20-1 and TRBJ2-7; 11 positions agree with TRBD1. In germline, CDR1 is DFQATT, CDR2 SNEGSKA (reference sequence). This CDR3 has 14 amino acids. V dropped 4 bases and J dropped 4; count of bases not matched to a gene: 6. The CDR3 nucleotides read TGCAGTGCTATTCGGGGACAGGGGGTATACGAGCAGTACTTC. Protein sequence: CSAIRGQGVYEQYF.

Concerning this clonotype itself: The library was designed around alpha chains, so this beta chain is a stray read whose abundance carries little weight. As DNA, the CDR3 is TGTGCCAGCAGTTACTCTATGGGGAGCGAGCAGTACTTC. Amino acids: CASSYSMGSEQYF. V and J are TRBV6-5 and TRBJ2-7, with a weak D call TRBD2 (5 bases). Germline V CDR1 and CDR2: MNHEY, SVGAGI. This CDR3 is 13 amino acids long. Trimming shortened V by 0 bases and J by 6 bases, and 9 bases separated the two germline ends.

By share of the sample, this clonotype is medium-sized. A library made for alpha chains picked up this beta chain off target, so its size means little. This rearrangement joins TRBV7-8 to TRBJ2-5; D possibly corresponds to TRBD2 (6 bases). Germline CDR1 reads SGHVS; CDR2 reads FQNEAQ. CDR3 length: 13 amino acids. V lost 5 bases to trimming and J lost 4 bases, with 11 bases between them. DNA for the CDR3: TGTGCCAGCAGCACTACTAGCCCAGAGACCCAGTACTTC. Translation gives CASSTTSPETQYF.

This clonotype is medium-sized. Since it is a stray read in a library aimed at alpha chains, this beta chain has a size that is not meaningful. The V gene is TRBV30, the J gene TRBJ1-1; 9 positions agree with TRBD1. Germline values: CDR1 GTSNPN, CDR2 SVGIG (reference sequence). The CDR3 runs 18 residues. V lost 2 bases and J lost 1; bases outside the gene matches: 14. The CDR3 loop reads CAWSPYHRGQGKNTEAFF. CDR3 DNA sequence: TGTGCCTGGAGTCCCTACCACAGGGGACAGGGTAAGAACACTGAAGCTTTCTTT.

On this clonotype itself: The library was prepared for alpha chains; this beta chain is a stray read, so its frequency means little. The gene calls are TRBV11-2 and TRBJ1-1; TRBD1 might be the D (5 bases). The CDR3 has 14 amino acids. The germline V gene has CDR1 SGHAT and CDR2 FQNNGV. V was pared by 3 bases and J by 4 bases, with 12 bases between. Here the CDR3 DNA reads TGTGCCAGCAGCTTGGTAGAAGGGGCCACTGAAGCTTTCTTT. Residues: CASSLVEGATEAFF.

By sample fraction, this clonotype is medium-sized. The DNA is omitted, as the CDR3 cannot be located on it reliably, and the CDR3 follows TCRdb's listing. Since the library was made to target alpha chains, this beta chain is a stray read and its abundance is not meaningful. The chain couples TRBV6-5 to TRBJ2-5; the table names TRBD1, a call not compared with the DNA. Germline CDR1 MNHEY, CDR2 SVGAGI. The CDR3 has 16 amino acids, counting both end residues. Here the CDR3 reads CASSFGAGDGGETQYF.

By sample share, this clonotype is medium-sized. This beta chain turned up in a library designed for alpha chains; as an off-target read, its abundance says little. The chain joins TRBV20-1 to TRBJ1-1; D uncertain. CDR1 is DFQATT and CDR2 is SNEGSKA in the germline V gene (reference sequence). The CDR3 covers 12 residues. V was shortened by 1 base and J by 1 base, with 4 bases between the two germline ends. The CDR3 here is CSARGGNTEAFF. DNA of the CDR3: TGCAGTGCTAGAGGTGGGAACACTGAAGCTTTCTTT.

Relative to its sample, this clonotype is medium-sized. Since the library was made to target alpha chains, this beta chain is a stray read and its abundance is not meaningful. The chain joins TRBV29-1 to TRBJ2-7; 9 nucleotides align to TRBD1. Germline CDR1 and CDR2: SQVTM and ANQGSEA. J lost 4 bases, V lost 5 bases, and 6 bases had no gene match. There are 13 residues in the CDR3. For the CDR3, the DNA is TGCAGCGTTACAGGGGGCTCTCATTACGAGCAGTACTTC. Translated: CSVTGGSHYEQYF.

This clonotype is deemed medium-sized. This beta chain is a stray read from a library made for alpha chains; its abundance is not meaningful. The chain couples TRBV3-1 to TRBJ2-3; the D gene is possibly TRBD2 (6 bases). The CDR3 contains 13 residues. Per germline, CDR1 LGHDT and CDR2 YNNKEL (reference sequence). Trimming removed 4 bases from V and 9 bases from J, with 14 bases in between. In DNA form, the CDR3 reads TGTGCCAGCAGCCCCAGGGAGGCCTCCACGCAGTATTTT. Amino acids: CASSPREASTQYF.

This clonotype is medium-sized. This beta chain turned up in a library designed for alpha chains; as an off-target read, its abundance says little. The chain is built from TRBV20-1 and TRBJ2-1; D is possibly TRBD2 (6 bases). CDR3 size: 15 residues. Trimming removed 3 bases at V and 0 bases at J, with 12 bases between. Germline lookup yields CDR1 DFQATT and CDR2 SNEGSKA (reference sequence). DNA of the CDR3: TGCAGTGCTAGTAGCGGTCCGAGCTCCTACAATGAGCAGTTCTTC. Protein: CSASSGPSSYNEQFF.

Sample share makes this clonotype medium-sized. Because the library targeted alpha chains, this beta chain is an off-target read whose size means little. The chain is built from TRBV7-8 and TRBJ2-1; 9 bases are a match to TRBD1. With 5 bases clipped from V and 9 bases from J, the junction kept 11 bases outside the gene matches. The CDR3 has 15 residues. Germline V CDR1 and CDR2: SGHVS, FQNEAQ. CDR3: CASSPQGAGRGEQFF. In DNA form, the CDR3 reads TGTGCCAGCAGCCCACAGGGGGCTGGTCGGGGTGAGCAGTTCTTC.

By frequency in the sample, this clonotype is medium-sized (0.01 to 0.1%). This beta chain is an off-target read within a library intended for alpha chains, so its frequency means little. The rearrangement uses TRBV20-1 and TRBJ1-2; D remains ambiguous. This CDR3 has 12 amino acids. Germline V gene sequence: CDR1 DFQATT, CDR2 SNEGSKA (reference sequence). Deletions cut 0 bases from V and 2 bases from J, with 4 bases between. CDR3 sequence reads: CSAREANYGYTF. The CDR3 coding sequence is TGCAGTGCTAGAGAGGCCAACTATGGCTACACCTTC.

This clonotype was seen many times. Since it is a stray read in a library aimed at alpha chains, this beta chain has a size that is not meaningful. This sequence joins TRBV12-3 or TRBV12-4 and TRBJ2-3; 10 bases agree with TRBD2. The J segment lost 2 bases and the V segment lost 5 bases, leaving 4 bases of the junction unmatched. The CDR3 runs 15 residues. The CDR3 DNA follows: TGTGCCAGCAGTCTTACTAGCGGGGTCACAGATACGCAGTATTTT. The encoded protein is CASSLTSGVTDTQYF.

This clonotype is termed medium-sized (0.01 to 0.1%). Little can be read into the size of this beta chain, an off-target read in a library designed for alpha chains. V and J are TRBV6-5 and TRBJ2-7; no clear D. Trimming removed 0 bases from V and 4 bases from J, with 7 bases in between. The length of the CDR3 is 13 residues. Germline loops: CDR1 MNHEY, CDR2 SVGAGI. In DNA form, the CDR3 reads TGTGCCAGCAGTTACTCGACCGGTTACGAGCAGTACTTC. Translated: CASSYSTGYEQYF.

By sample fraction, this clonotype is medium-sized. This beta chain lies outside the target of a library built for alpha chains; its clone size means little. V usage is TRBV12-3 or TRBV12-4 and J usage is TRBJ2-1; D possibly uses TRBD1 or TRBD2 (6 bases each). Trimming took off 4 bases at V and 8 bases at J, with 9 bases between the two ends. This CDR3 region has 12 residues. CDR3 bases: TGTGCCAGCAGTTGGGGGGCACATGAGCAGTTCTTC. Encoded protein: CASSWGAHEQFF.

Comment on this clonotype: The library was built for alpha chains, so this beta chain is an off-target read and its size means little. V gene TRBV10-3 combines with J gene TRBJ1-2; D possibly corresponds to TRBD1 (6 bases). This CDR3 has 12 residues. CDR1 and CDR2 from the germline V gene are ENHRY and SYGVKD. Trimming removed 4 bases from V and 7 bases from J, with 10 bases in between. CDR3 loop: CAISGTEGGYTF. The CDR3 DNA is TGTGCCATCAGTGGGACAGAGGGTGGCTACACCTTC.

As regards this clonotype: Being off target in a library aimed at alpha chains, this beta chain has a size of little meaning. CDR3 nucleotide sequence: TGTGCCTGGGCACCAGGGGATAGCTCTGGAAACACCATATATTTT. Its translation is CAWAPGDSSGNTIYF. This sequence joins TRBV30 and TRBJ1-3, with D perhaps matching TRBD1 (6 bases). The CDR3 covers 15 residues. Germline values: CDR1 GTSNPN, CDR2 SVGIG (reference sequence). Trimming took off 5 bases at V and 0 bases at J, with 14 bases between the two ends.

This clonotype is deemed medium-sized (0.01 to 0.1%). Found in a library prepared for alpha chains, this beta chain is an off-target read, and its abundance has little meaning. The genes are TRBV4-1 and TRBJ1-5; unclear D gene. V lost 0 bases and J lost 7, with 16 bases in between. Germline V CDR1 and CDR2: MGHRA, YSYEKL. This CDR3 is 16 amino acids long. The CDR3, as DNA: TGCGCCAGCAGCCAAGATGCCGGTCAGAGCTGGCAGCCCCAGCATTTT. Translation gives CASSQDAGQSWQPQHF.

This clonotype was recorded a few times. This beta chain was picked up by a library intended for alpha chains and is off target, so its count carries little meaning. The V gene is TRBV7-2, the J gene TRBJ1-5; D not resolved. Between the trimmed V and J ends, which lost 3 bases and 7 bases, there was a span of 7 bases. Germline V CDR1 and CDR2: SGHTA, FQGNSA. The CDR3 spans 12 residues. The CDR3 DNA follows: TGTGCCAGCAGCTTCGGACCCCAGCCCCAGCATTTT. Protein product: CASSFGPQPQHF.

By its share, this clonotype is medium-sized (0.01 to 0.1%). With the library built for alpha chains, this beta chain is off target and its frequency is not meaningful. CDR3 residues: CASSLEDVGAEQYF. In DNA, the CDR3 is TGCGCCAGCAGCTTGGAGGACGTGGGGGCCGAGCAGTACTTC. The chain recombines TRBV5-1 with TRBJ2-7; tentatively, D is TRBD1 (6 bases). Germline CDR1 reads SGHRS; CDR2 reads YFSETQ. The CDR3 runs to 14 residues. V was clipped by 0 bases and J by 6 bases, with 13 bases between them.